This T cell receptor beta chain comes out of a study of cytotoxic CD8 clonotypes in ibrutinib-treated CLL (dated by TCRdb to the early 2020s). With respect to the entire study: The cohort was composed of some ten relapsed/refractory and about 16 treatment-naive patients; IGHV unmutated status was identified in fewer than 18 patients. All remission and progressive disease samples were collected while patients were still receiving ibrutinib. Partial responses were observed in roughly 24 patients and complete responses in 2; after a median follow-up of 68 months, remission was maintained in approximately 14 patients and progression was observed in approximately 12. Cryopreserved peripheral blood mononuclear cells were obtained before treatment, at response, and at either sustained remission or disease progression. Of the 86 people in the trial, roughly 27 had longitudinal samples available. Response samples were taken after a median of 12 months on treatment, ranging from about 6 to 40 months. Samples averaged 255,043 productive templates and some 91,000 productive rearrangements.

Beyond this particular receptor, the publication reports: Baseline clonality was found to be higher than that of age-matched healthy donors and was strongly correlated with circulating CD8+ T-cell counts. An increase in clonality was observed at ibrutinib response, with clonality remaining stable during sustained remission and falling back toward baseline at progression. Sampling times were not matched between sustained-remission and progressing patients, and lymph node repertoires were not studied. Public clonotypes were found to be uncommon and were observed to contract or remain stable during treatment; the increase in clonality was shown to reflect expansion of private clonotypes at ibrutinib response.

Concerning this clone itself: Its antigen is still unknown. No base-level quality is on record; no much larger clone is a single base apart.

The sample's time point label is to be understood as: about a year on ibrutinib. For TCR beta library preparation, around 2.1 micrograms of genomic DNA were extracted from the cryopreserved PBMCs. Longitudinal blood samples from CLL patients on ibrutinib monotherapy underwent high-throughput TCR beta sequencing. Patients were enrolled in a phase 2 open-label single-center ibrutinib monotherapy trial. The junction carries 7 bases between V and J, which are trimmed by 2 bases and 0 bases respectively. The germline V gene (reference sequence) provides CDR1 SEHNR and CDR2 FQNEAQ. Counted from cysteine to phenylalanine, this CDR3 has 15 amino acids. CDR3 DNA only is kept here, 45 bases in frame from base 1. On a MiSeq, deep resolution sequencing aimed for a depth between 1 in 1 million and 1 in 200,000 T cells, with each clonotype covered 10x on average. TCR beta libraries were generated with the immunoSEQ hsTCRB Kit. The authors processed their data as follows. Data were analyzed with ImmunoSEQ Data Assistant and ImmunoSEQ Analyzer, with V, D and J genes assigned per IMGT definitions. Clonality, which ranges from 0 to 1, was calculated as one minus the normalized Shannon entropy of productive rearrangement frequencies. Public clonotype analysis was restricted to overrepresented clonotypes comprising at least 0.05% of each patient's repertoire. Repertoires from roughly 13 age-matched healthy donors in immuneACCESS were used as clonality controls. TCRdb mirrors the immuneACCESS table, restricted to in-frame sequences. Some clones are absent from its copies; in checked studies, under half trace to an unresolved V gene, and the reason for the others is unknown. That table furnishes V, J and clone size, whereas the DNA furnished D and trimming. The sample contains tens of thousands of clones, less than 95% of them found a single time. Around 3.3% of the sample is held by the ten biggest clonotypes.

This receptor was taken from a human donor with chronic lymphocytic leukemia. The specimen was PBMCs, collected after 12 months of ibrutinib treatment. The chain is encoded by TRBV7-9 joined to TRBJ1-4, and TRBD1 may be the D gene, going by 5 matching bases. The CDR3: CASSLRGPTNEKLFF. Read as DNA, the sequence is TGTGCCAGCAGCTTAAGGGGACCAACTAATGAAAAACTGTTTTTT.